These T cell receptor beta chains were read from a single sample in a study of long-term antiretroviral therapy in people with HIV. Data came from immunoSEQ multiplex PCR; TCRdb stores just in-frame clones and leaves some out. The top ten clones hold roughly 8.7% of a sample with 20,000 or so clones, roughly 87% of them seen once. This specimen consisted of unsorted PBMCs, obtained 1.8 years before starting antiretroviral therapy. The source is a man between 45 and 60 years old with HIV. Each CDR3 is given with its conserved first and last residue. The D gene is left open where the match is weak. Size tells how often a clone was seen (once, few, many) or the class of an expanded clone, and some rows leave it out.

V gene	D gene	clone size	J gene	CDR3 DNA	CDR3 protein
TRBV25-1	TRBD1	NA	TRBJ2-3	TGTGCCAGCAGTCCTTACGTGCAGGGGGAATGGACAGATACGCAGTATTTT	CASSPYVQGEWTDTQYF
TRBV6-4	TRBD1	NA	TRBJ1-2	TGTGCCAGCAGTTCCCTCCCAGGGGGTGGTGGCTACACCTTC	CASSSLPGGGGYTF
TRBV9	TRBD1	NA	TRBJ1-3	TGTGCCAGCAGCGTAACCCCAGGTGGACAGGCCGCTGGAAACACCATATATTTT	CASSVTPGGQAAGNTIYF
TRBV2	NA	once	TRBJ1-2	TGTGCCAGCAGGGACGGTAACTATGGCTACACCTTC	CASRDGNYGYTF
TRBV5-1	TRBD2	NA	TRBJ2-1	TGCGCCAGCAGCTTTGCCGGGACTAGCGGGGGGTACAATGAGCAGTTCTTC	CASSFAGTSGGYNEQFF
TRBV7-7	TRBD1	once	TRBJ2-5	TGTGCTAGCAGCGCCGGACAGGGTAAATCTGCGGAGACCCAGTACTTC	CASSAGQGKSAETQYF
TRBV5-1	NA	NA	TRBJ1-1	TGCGCCAGCAGCCAAAACACGGCCCACCCAATGAACACTGAAGCTTTCTTT	CASSQNTAHPMNTEAFF
TRBV6-4	NA	NA	TRBJ2-1	TGTGCCAGCAGTGACTCAGGCACTAGCTACAATGAGCAGTTCTTC	CASSDSGTSYNEQFF
TRBV18	NA	NA	TRBJ2-2	TGTGCCAGCTCACCTATCTACGCGAACACCGGGGAGCTGTTTTTT	CASSPIYANTGELFF
TRBV25-1	TRBD2	NA	TRBJ2-1	TGTGCCAGCAGTGAATGGACTAGCGGGATTGCGAATGAGCAGTTCTTC	CASSEWTSGIANEQFF
TRBV7-2	NA	NA	TRBJ2-5	TGTGCCAGCAGCCCAGGGGCAGGGAGGTGGCAAGAGACCCAGTACTTC	CASSPGAGRWQETQYF
TRBV2	TRBD1	NA	TRBJ2-7	TGTGCCAGCTGGTTTGGAACAGGGGGCTCCTACGAGCAGTACTTC	CASWFGTGGSYEQYF
TRBV5-4	TRBD2	NA	TRBJ2-3	TGTGCCAGCAGCTTGGCGGCGGGGGGCACAGATACGCAGTATTTT	CASSLAAGGTDTQYF
TRBV6-1	NA	NA	TRBJ1-5	TGTGCCAGCAGTGAAGCAGGGGGTAATCAGCCCCAGCATTTT	CASSEAGGNQPQHF
TRBV7-9	NA	NA	TRBJ1-1	TGTGCCAGCAGCTGGTACGCTGAAGCTTTCTTT	CASSWYAEAFF
TRBV7-8	NA	NA	TRBJ2-2	TGTGCCAGCAGCCCCACCTCTGTGGGGGAATACACCGGGGAGCTGTTTTTT	CASSPTSVGEYTGELFF
TRBV18	NA	NA	TRBJ2-7	TGTGCCAGCTCATCCTATGGGGGCCACGAGCAGTACTTC	CASSSYGGHEQYF
TRBV5-1	NA	NA	TRBJ2-7	TGCGCCAGCAGCTTGGGACCCTTATACGAGCAGTACTTC	CASSLGPLYEQYF
TRBV6-1	TRBD2	NA	TRBJ2-7	TGTGCCAGCAGGAGGGGTAGCGGGGGAGGATACGAGCAGTACTTC	CASRRGSGGGYEQYF
TRBV30	NA	NA	TRBJ1-4	TGTGCCTGGAACAGGGTTGCTAATGAAAAACTGTTTTTT	CAWNRVANEKLFF
TRBV27	NA	once	TRBJ2-6	TGTGCCAGCAGTTTCGGTGACGTCCTGACTTTC	CASSFGDVLTF
TRBV7-7	NA	NA	TRBJ2-7	TGTGCTAGCAGCTTAGGGGACGGCGGTTACGAGCAGTACTTC	CASSLGDGGYEQYF
TRBV2	TRBD1	NA	TRBJ2-7	TGTGCCAGCAGTAGCCGGGACAGACCATCCTACGAGCAGTACTTC	CASSSRDRPSYEQYF
TRBV13	TRBD1	NA	TRBJ1-2	TGTGCCAGCAGCTTGGGACAGGGTTATGGCTACACCTTC	CASSLGQGYGYTF
TRBV5-8	NA	NA	TRBJ1-5	TGTGCCAGCAGCTTGGGGACGGCGAGCAATCAGCCCCAGCATTTT	CASSLGTASNQPQHF
TRBV28	NA	NA	TRBJ1-2	TGTGCCAGCAATCTTAGGGGCCGGGGCCAGACTAACTATGGCTACACCTTC	CASNLRGRGQTNYGYTF
TRBV7-9	TRBD1	once	TRBJ1-4	TGTGCCAGCAGCTCAGGACAGGGGAGTAATGAAAAACTGTTTTTT	CASSSGQGSNEKLFF
TRBV5-1	NA	NA	TRBJ2-4	TGCGCCAGCAGCTTGTGGTTAGCCAAAAACATTCAGTACTTC	CASSLWLAKNIQYF
TRBV5-4	TRBD2	NA	TRBJ2-2	TGTGCCAGCAGCCAAGGGACTAGCAGGGGCACCGGGGAGCTGTTTTTT	CASSQGTSRGTGELFF
TRBV30	TRBD2	NA	TRBJ2-1	TGTGCCTGGAGTGCGTACCGCGGGAGCTCCTACAATGAGCAGTTCTTC	CAWSAYRGSSYNEQFF
TRBV30	NA	NA	TRBJ2-7	TGTGCCTGGAGCCCCGGGAGCGACTACGAGCAGTACTTC	CAWSPGSDYEQYF
TRBV7-3	NA	few	TRBJ2-6	TGTGCCAGCAGCCGAGACGGGAACTCTGGGGCCAACGTCCTGACTTTC	CASSRDGNSGANVLTF
TRBV11-2	NA	NA	TRBJ2-2	TGTGCCAGCAGCTTAGCTTCGTACAGATACACCGGGGAGCTGTTTTTT	CASSLASYRYTGELFF
TRBV7-3	NA	NA	TRBJ2-2	TGTGCCAGCAGCTTAGATTTCTCTGGGGAGCTGTTTTTT	CASSLDFSGELFF